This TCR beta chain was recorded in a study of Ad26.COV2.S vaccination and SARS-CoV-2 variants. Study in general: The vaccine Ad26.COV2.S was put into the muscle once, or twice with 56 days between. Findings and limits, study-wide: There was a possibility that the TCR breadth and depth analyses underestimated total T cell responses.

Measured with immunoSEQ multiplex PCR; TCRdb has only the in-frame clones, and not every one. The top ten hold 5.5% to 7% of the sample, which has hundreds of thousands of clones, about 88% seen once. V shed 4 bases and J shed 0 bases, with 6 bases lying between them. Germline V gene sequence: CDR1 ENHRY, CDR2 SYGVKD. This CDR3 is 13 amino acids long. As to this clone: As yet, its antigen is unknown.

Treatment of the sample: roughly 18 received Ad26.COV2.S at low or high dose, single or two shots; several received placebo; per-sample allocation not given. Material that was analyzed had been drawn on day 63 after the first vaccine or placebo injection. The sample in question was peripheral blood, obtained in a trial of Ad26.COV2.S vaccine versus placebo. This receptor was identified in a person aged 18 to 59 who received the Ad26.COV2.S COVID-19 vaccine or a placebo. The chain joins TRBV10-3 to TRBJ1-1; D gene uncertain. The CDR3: CAISGVMNTEAFF. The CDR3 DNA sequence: TGTGCCATCAGTGGCGTCATGAACACTGAAGCTTTCTTT.